This T cell receptor (beta chain) appears in the sequencing data of a study of T cell clonality in common variable immunodeficiency (dated by TCRdb to between 2014 and 2016). The paper's findings and limits, for the study overall: Correlations between repertoire features and clinical complications were limited by patient heterogeneity within the CVID cohort. According to the authors, finding the cause of the higher clonality in CVID would require sequencing the repertoires of T cell subpopulations. Compared with healthy controls, CVID subjects showed increased TCRbeta clonality (t-test p = 0.018), a feature most characteristic of about a third of subjects. Even though DNA input was equal, the average per sample came to about 74,000 unique sequences for controls compared with about 31,547 for CVID samples. Fewer deletions and N-nucleotide insertions were reportedly observed in CVID TCRbeta sequences, and highly modified clones with 13 or more V deletions were reportedly absent from CVID TCRbeta sequences. Healthy controls shared more TCRbeta clones with each other than CVID subjects shared among themselves (p < 0.0001).

Equivalent amounts of genomic DNA from CVID and control samples were used as sequencing input. For every sample, a 60 bp segment covering the rearranged TCRbeta CDR3 region was amplified and then sequenced. The immunoSEQ assay, a bias-corrected multiplex PCR with high-throughput sequencing, was employed for TCRbeta amplification. Concerning the study's data processing: Every unique nucleotide sequence counted as a clone and was annotated with V, D and J genes, copy number and frequency. Sequences were labeled productive if in frame, and non-productive if out of frame or containing stop codons. Clonality was calculated from Shannon's entropy as previously described. The predicted amino acid sequences of productive clones were used to derive mean CDR3 Kyte-Doolittle hydropathy. Using the R hclust function, scaled V gene usage was clustered hierarchically with Manhattan distance and complete linkage. To assess clone sharing by CDR3 amino acid sequence, 12 repertoires per group were resampled over 100 rounds. The repertoires were searched for about 70 published EBV-specific and some 250 published CMV-specific TCRbeta sequences. After two CVID samples that produced fewer than 10,000 sequences were dropped from the analysis, 35 to 45 CVID repertoires remained. TCRdb obtained this table from immuneACCESS and retained in-frame rearrangements with V and J assigned. These tables miss some clones; where compared with another copy, unresolved V genes account for less than half of the shortfall, and the remainder is unexplained. V and J calls and clone size are given by that table; D and trimming were obtained from the DNA. This sample is represented by 30,000 to 40,000 clones, with no singletons among them. Together, the top ten hold around a tenth of the sample.

This clone came up many times. The clone's antigen remains unknown. Read sequence stops 3 residues before the CDR3 end, and the germline J gene provides the missing end. Most of the CVID patients and most of the healthy controls were of Caucasian heritage. Heparinized peripheral whole blood samples of about 4.5 to 8 ml were collected from each donor. Genomic DNA from adults with common variable immune deficiency (CVID) and from healthy adult controls was the source for sequencing TCRbeta CDR3 repertoires. The control group comprised approximately 22 healthy adult volunteers, around twelve female and around ten male, aged roughly 23 to 70 years with a mean age of approximately 30. To isolate peripheral blood mononuclear cells, diluted blood was subjected to density centrifugation over Hypaque 1077 or Ficoll-Paque. Unsorted mononuclear cells served as the source of genomic DNA, which was extracted either by Qiagen column purification or by a centrifugation-based method.

As encoded in the germline V gene, CDR1 is SGHTA while CDR2 is FQGTGA. The CDR3 has 15 amino acids, counting the end cysteine and phenylalanine. Of the CDR3's DNA, 36 bases were read; they are in frame from base 1. A distance of 10 bases separates the germline ends of V and J, which lose 1 base and 6 bases respectively. This clonotype was obtained from a person between 18 and 75 years old in good health. The sequencing sample was made of peripheral blood mononuclear cells. Here the chain combines TRBV7-3 and TRBJ1-6, with no reliable assignment of the D segment. The sequenced part of the CDR3 DNA is TGTGCCAGCAGCTTAAGTGGAGGGCCTAATTCACCC. It is translated as CASSLSGGPNSP. The full CDR3 protein reads CASSLSGGPNSPLHF. Supplemented by the reference TRBV7-3 and TRBJ1-6 proteins around the CDR3, the complete variable domain is GAGVSQTPSNKVTEKGKYVELRCDPISGHTALYWYRQSLGQGPEFLIYFQGTGAADDSGLPNDRFFAVRPEGSVSTLKIQRTERGDSAVYLCASSLSGGPNSPLHFGNGTRLTVT.